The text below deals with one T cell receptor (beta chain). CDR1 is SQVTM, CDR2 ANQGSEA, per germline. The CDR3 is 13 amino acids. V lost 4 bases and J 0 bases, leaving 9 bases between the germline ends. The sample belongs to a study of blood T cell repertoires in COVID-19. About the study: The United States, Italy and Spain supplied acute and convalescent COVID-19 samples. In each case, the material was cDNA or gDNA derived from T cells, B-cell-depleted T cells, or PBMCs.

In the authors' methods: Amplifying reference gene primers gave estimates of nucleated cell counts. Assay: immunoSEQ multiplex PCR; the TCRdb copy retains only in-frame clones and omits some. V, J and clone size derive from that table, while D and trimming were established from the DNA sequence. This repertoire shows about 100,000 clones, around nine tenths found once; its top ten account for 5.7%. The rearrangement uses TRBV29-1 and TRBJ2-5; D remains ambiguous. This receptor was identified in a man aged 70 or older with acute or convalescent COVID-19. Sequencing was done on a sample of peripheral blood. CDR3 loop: CSVVKRYQETQYF. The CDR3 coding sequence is TGCAGCGTTGTAAAGAGGTACCAAGAGACCCAGTACTTC.